This is a list of T cell receptor beta chains from one sample in a study of OX40 agonist ivuxolimab in advanced cancers. Sequencing used immunoSEQ multiplex PCR; TCRdb keeps in-frame clones, though not all of them. The sample shows 50,000 or so clones, approximately 80% of them seen only once. This specimen was CD4+ or CD8+ T cells sorted from blood, taken in a trial of the OX40 agonist ivuxolimab. The receptors were sampled from an adult with an advanced solid tumor such as melanoma, head and neck, liver or kidney cancer. CDR3s include the opening cysteine and the closing phenylalanine or tryptophan. The D gene is left open where the match is weak. Only some rows state a clone size, as once, few, many or a class for expanded clones.

V	size	D	J	DNA	CDR3
TRBV7-2	.	TRBD2	TRBJ2-3	TGTGCCAGCAGCTTCCCTTTTAGCGGGAGTGAGCAGTATTTT	CASSFPFSGSEQYF
TRBV6-5	.	.	TRBJ2-3	TGTGCCAGCAGTCAGATTTACGTAGAGGACACGCAGTATTTT	CASSQIYVEDTQYF
TRBV5-1	.	.	TRBJ2-5	TGCGCCAGCAGCTTGGCTGGGACCGAGACCCAGTACTTC	CASSLAGTETQYF
TRBV28	.	.	TRBJ2-5	TGTGCCAGCAGTACCCGCGCAGGGGTAGAGACCCAGTACTTC	CASSTRAGVETQYF
TRBV19	.	TRBD1	TRBJ1-6	TGTGCCAGTAGTATACCGGGACAGGGTGTTTCACCCCTCCACTTT	CASSIPGQGVSPLHF
TRBV5-5	.	.	TRBJ2-5	TGTGCCAGCAGCTTGGGACCGGACCAAGAGACCCAGTACTTC	CASSLGPDQETQYF
TRBV6-6	.	.	TRBJ1-2	TGTGCCAGCAGCCGCGGACATTCAAGCTATGGCTACACCTTC	CASSRGHSSYGYTF
TRBV7-9	.	.	TRBJ2-1	TGTGCCAGCAGCTTAGTACGTGGCCAGGGATCGTACAATGAGCAGTTCTTC	CASSLVRGQGSYNEQFF
TRBV12-5	.	TRBD1	TRBJ2-1	TGTGCTAGTGGTTTAAGACAGGGATCGAGCAATGAGCAGTTCTTC	CASGLRQGSSNEQFF
TRBV4-3	.	.	TRBJ1-2	TGCGCCAGCAGCCAAAGGACGACCAGCTATGGCTACACCTTC	CASSQRTTSYGYTF
TRBV6-6	.	.	TRBJ2-3	TGTGCCAGCAGTTACTCAGGGAATAGAGATACGCAGTATTTT	CASSYSGNRDTQYF
TRBV19	.	.	TRBJ1-1	TGTGCCAGTAGTATGCAGATGAACACTGAAGCTTTCTTT	CASSMQMNTEAFF
TRBV6-6	.	.	TRBJ2-3	TGTGCCAGCAGGCCGGGACTTTTTACAGATACGCAGTATTTT	CASRPGLFTDTQYF
TRBV2	.	TRBD1	TRBJ2-5	TGTGCCAGCAGCGGGACAGCTCAAGAGACCCAGTACTTC	CASSGTAQETQYF
TRBV2	.	.	TRBJ1-6	TGTGCCAGCACCCCATGGGGAGAAGACTCACCCCTCCACTTT	CASTPWGEDSPLHF
TRBV5-1	.	TRBD1	TRBJ1-3	TGCGCCAGCAGCTGGGGGGGACAGAGCTCTGGAAACACCATATATTTT	CASSWGGQSSGNTIYF
TRBV6-6	.	TRBD1	TRBJ2-2	TGTGCCAGCAGTCAAGGACAGGGGGCCTACGGGGAGCTGTTTTTT	CASSQGQGAYGELFF
TRBV11-3	.	.	TRBJ1-5	TGTGCCAGCAGCTTAGATCTTCTCGGTACTCAGCCCCAGCATTTT	CASSLDLLGTQPQHF
TRBV4-2	.	TRBD1	TRBJ1-3	TGTGCCAGCAGCCCGACAGGGGACTCTGGAAACACCATATATTTT	CASSPTGDSGNTIYF
TRBV4-3	.	.	TRBJ2-4	TGCGCCAGCAGCCAAGAGATAAGTGGGCTGGGGGCCAAAAACATTCAGTACTTC	CASSQEISGLGAKNIQYF
TRBV7-9	once	.	TRBJ1-2	TGTGCCAGCAGCTTAGACAGCCCCTATGGCTACACCTTC	CASSLDSPYGYTF
TRBV7-8	.	.	TRBJ1-1	TGTGCCAGCAGCCTCACGGAGGGGGGCTACACTGAAGCTTTCTTT	CASSLTEGGYTEAFF
TRBV4-3	.	.	TRBJ2-7	TGCGCCAGCAGCCAAGCGGCCGGAACCTACGAGCAGTACTTC	CASSQAAGTYEQYF
TRBV28	.	.	TRBJ2-7	TGTGCCAGCAGGTCACTAGGGGCCTCCTACGAGCAGTACTTC	CASRSLGASYEQYF
TRBV6-6	.	TRBD1	TRBJ1-2	TGTGCCAGCACCCTGGGGACAGGGGTGGGCTACACCTTC	CASTLGTGVGYTF
TRBV7-9	.	TRBD1	TRBJ2-3	TGTGCCAGCAGCTTTACGTTTTCGACAGGGATCACAGATACGCAGTATTTT	CASSFTFSTGITDTQYF
TRBV19	.	.	TRBJ2-1	TGTGCCAGTAGTATAGTTGGGCCCGGGGGTTACAATGAGCAGTTCTTC	CASSIVGPGGYNEQFF
TRBV19	.	TRBD2	TRBJ2-1	TGTGCCAGTAGTATAGACCCGACTAGCGGAGCGTACAATGAGCAGTTCTTC	CASSIDPTSGAYNEQFF
TRBV2	.	.	TRBJ2-3	TGTGCCGCCCATGGGGGGGGCCTCGCAGATACGCAGTATTTT	CAAHGGGLADTQYF
TRBV7-9	.	TRBD2	TRBJ2-2	TGTGCCACCCAGGAAGCGGGAGGCCGGACCGGGGAGCTGTTTTTT	CATQEAGGRTGELFF
TRBV10-3	once	.	TRBJ1-2	TGTGCCATCAGCGCTCAGGAAAACTATGGCTACACCTTC	CAISAQENYGYTF
TRBV5-1	once	.	TRBJ2-3	TGCGCCAGCAGCACCCGAGGGCGGAAGAGCACAGATACGCAGTATTTT	CASSTRGRKSTDTQYF
TRBV7-8	.	TRBD2	TRBJ2-3	TGTGCCAGCAGCCGGGGGGACGGTAGCACAGATACGCAGTATTTT	CASSRGDGSTDTQYF
TRBV7-3	.	TRBD2	TRBJ2-1	TGTGCCAGCAGCATCGTAGCGGGGGCCCCCGAGAATGAGCAGTTCTTC	CASSIVAGAPENEQFF
TRBV7-2	.	.	TRBJ2-5	TGTGCCAGCAGCTTACGACCAGCACAAGAGACCCAGTACTTC	CASSLRPAQETQYF
TRBV18	.	.	TRBJ2-3	TGTGCCAGCTCACCCATACAGGGCGGCACAGATACGCAGTATTTT	CASSPIQGGTDTQYF
TRBV5-1	.	.	TRBJ1-1	TGCGCCAGCAGCCCTCTAAACGACGAGAACACTGAAGCTTTCTTT	CASSPLNDENTEAFF
TRBV5-1	.	TRBD1	TRBJ2-2	TGCGCCAGCAGCCCCCGACAGGGCGGAACCGGGGAGCTGTTTTTT	CASSPRQGGTGELFF
TRBV21-1	once	.	TRBJ2-2	TGTGCCGCCTGTAGCGGGACCCCAAACACCGGGGAGCTGTTTTTT	CAACSGTPNTGELFF
TRBV7-9	.	.	TRBJ1-3	TGTGCCAGCAGCTTAGGCGCAGGCCTATCTGGAAACACCATATATTTT	CASSLGAGLSGNTIYF
TRBV5-1	few	.	TRBJ1-1	TGCGCCAGCAGCTTGCCATCGAGTATCACTGAAGCTTTCTTT	CASSLPSSITEAFF
TRBV9	.	.	TRBJ2-2	TGTGCCAGCAGTACAGGAGCCGGGGAGCTGTTTTTT	CASSTGAGELFF
TRBV5-1	.	TRBD2	TRBJ2-2	TGCGCCAGCAGCGTCCGGACTAGCGGAGCCACAAACACCGGGGAGCTGTTTTTT	CASSVRTSGATNTGELFF
TRBV7-9	few	.	TRBJ1-2	TGTGCCAGCAGCTTAGCTGGGGACTATGGCTACACCTTC	CASSLAGDYGYTF
TRBV18	.	TRBD1	TRBJ1-2	TGTGCCAGCTCACTTGACAGGGGGCCGGATGGCTACACCTTC	CASSLDRGPDGYTF
TRBV19	once	.	TRBJ1-5	TGTGCCAGTAGTCTGGACAGTGTCAGCAATCAGCCCCAGCATTTT	CASSLDSVSNQPQHF
TRBV7-2	.	.	TRBJ2-2	TGTGCCAGCAACTACGGAGGGGGAAGGAACACCGGGGAGCTGTTTTTT	CASNYGGGRNTGELFF